This is a list of T cell receptor beta chains from one sample in a study of cytomegalovirus exposure and HLA in healthy donors. The method was immunoSEQ multiplex PCR; TCRdb's version includes in-frame clones alone and lacks a portion of them. This sample has around 250,000 clones; around 87% occur once, and the top ten carry roughly 0.38%. Specimen: PBMCs. These receptors originate from a young woman in good health and CMV-seronegative. CDR3s include the opening cysteine and the closing phenylalanine or tryptophan. D genes are given only for firm matches. Clone size appears in some rows only: once, few, many, or a class for an expanded clone.

abundance	len	v_gene	j_gene	d_gene	CDR3nt	CDR3aa
.	18	TRBV18	TRBJ2-1	TRBD2	TGTGCCAGCTCACCGGAGATGAGCGGGGGGCCCTCCTACAATGAGCAGTTCTTC	CASSPEMSGGPSYNEQFF
.	15	TRBV6-5	TRBJ2-2	.	TGTGCCAGCAGTAAAGGAGGGGTCGGAATGTGGGAGCTGTTTTTT	CASSKGGVGMWELFF
.	15	TRBV28	TRBJ2-3	.	TGTGCCAGCAGTCTGATCGGGACTAGCACAGATACGCAGTATTTT	CASSLIGTSTDTQYF
.	13	TRBV6-4	TRBJ1-1	TRBD1	TGTGCCAGCAGCGGACAGGCGAACACTGAAGCTTTCTTT	CASSGQANTEAFF
.	17	TRBV27	TRBJ1-4	TRBD1	TGTGCCAGCAGTTCCGGACAGGGCCTTGCAACTAATGAAAAACTGTTTTTT	CASSSGQGLATNEKLFF
.	16	TRBV18	TRBJ2-2	TRBD2	TGTGCCAGCTCACCTCGGACTAGCGGAAACACCGGGGAGCTGTTTTTT	CASSPRTSGNTGELFF
.	17	TRBV19	TRBJ1-3	.	TGTGCCATCCAGAGTGGGCCGACTACTATCTCTGGAAACACCATATATTTT	CAIQSGPTTISGNTIYF
many	16	TRBV5-1	TRBJ2-2	TRBD2	TGCGCCAGCAGCCCCACCGGGACTACAGTCACCGGGGAGCTGTTTTTT	CASSPTGTTVTGELFF
.	14	TRBV21-1	TRBJ2-1	.	TGTGCCAGCAGCAAAAGGTCCTTCGACATGGAGGAGTTCTTC	CASSKRSFDMEEFF
.	16	TRBV7-9	TRBJ2-1	TRBD2	TGTGCCAGCAGCCGAAAAGTAGCGGGGGATCCCAATGAGCAGTTCTTC	CASSRKVAGDPNEQFF
.	15	TRBV5-1	TRBJ1-5	.	TGCGCCAGCAGCTTGGAGGGGAATAGCAATCAGCCCCAGCATTTT	CASSLEGNSNQPQHF
few	12	TRBV29-1	TRBJ1-1	.	TGCAGCGTTGACGAGGGAAACACTGAAGCTTTCTTT	CSVDEGNTEAFF
.	14	TRBV4-2	TRBJ1-4	TRBD1	TGTGCCAGCAGCCAAGACAGGGGGCGAGAAAAACTGTTTTTT	CASSQDRGREKLFF
.	12	TRBV6-5	TRBJ2-7	.	TGTGCCAGCAGTTACGCCGGGGGTTGGCAGTACTTC	CASSYAGGWQYF
.	14	TRBV30	TRBJ2-7	TRBD2	TGTGCCTGGAGTGTAGCGGGGAACCCCTACGAGCAGTACTTC	CAWSVAGNPYEQYF
.	16	TRBV27	TRBJ2-5	TRBD2	TGTGCCAGCAGTATAGGACTAGCGGGGGGGCGAGAGACCCAGTACTTC	CASSIGLAGGRETQYF
.	16	TRBV10-3	TRBJ2-1	TRBD1	TGTGCCATCAGTGAGGGACAGGGGGCCTCTTACAATGAGCAGTTCTTC	CAISEGQGASYNEQFF
.	15	TRBV5-1	TRBJ2-2	.	TGCGCCAGCAGCTTGGACAGAATGAACACCGGGGAGCTGTTTTTT	CASSLDRMNTGELFF
once	16	TRBV5-1	TRBJ2-3	TRBD2	TGCGCCAGCGGGGGGGAGACTAGCCTCAGCACAGATACGCAGTATTTT	CASGGETSLSTDTQYF
.	15	TRBV6-5	TRBJ1-4	TRBD1	TGTGCCAGCAGGCCCCCAGGGGGCAGGGGTGAAAAACTGTTTTTT	CASRPPGGRGEKLFF
.	17	TRBV4-3	TRBJ1-4	.	TGCGCCAGCAGCCAAGGAGGACAGAACAACTATATTGAAAAACTGTTTTTT	CASSQGGQNNYIEKLFF
.	13	TRBV5-4	TRBJ2-3	TRBD1	TGTGCCAGCAGCATATGGACAGGAGATACGCAGTATTTT	CASSIWTGDTQYF
.	13	TRBV9	TRBJ2-5	TRBD2	TGTGCCAGCTCCGGGGGGGCCGAAGAGACCCAGTACTTC	CASSGGAEETQYF
.	12	TRBV27	TRBJ2-7	.	TGTGCCAGCTACAGTGTCTCCTACGAGCAGTACTTC	CASYSVSYEQYF
.	15	TRBV6-8	TRBJ2-3	TRBD1	TGTGCCAGCAGTACGGACAGGGGAAGCACAGATACGCAGTATTTT	CASSTDRGSTDTQYF
.	15	TRBV6-4	TRBJ2-3	TRBD2	TGTGCCAGCAGTGTTTCCGGGGGGGCCGCAGATACGCAGTATTTT	CASSVSGGAADTQYF
.	15	TRBV6-5	TRBJ2-5	TRBD2	TGTGCCAGCAGTTACTCGGGGGGGATCCGGGAGACCCAGTACTTC	CASSYSGGIRETQYF
.	16	TRBV5-1	TRBJ2-3	TRBD2	TGCGCCAGCAGCAAGGGACTAGCGGGGTTATCAGATACGCAGTATTTT	CASSKGLAGLSDTQYF
.	16	TRBV5-1	TRBJ2-1	.	TGCGCCAGCAGCTTGGGGGACAACCTCTCCTACAATGAGCAGTTCTTC	CASSLGDNLSYNEQFF
.	15	TRBV9	TRBJ2-5	TRBD1	TGTGCCAGCAGCGTACAAGGACAGGGGGAAGAGACCCAGTACTTC	CASSVQGQGEETQYF
.	11	TRBV27	TRBJ2-7	.	TGTGCCAGCAGATCCTTAAACGAGCAGTACTTC	CASRSLNEQYF
.	15	TRBV6-5	TRBJ2-3	.	TGTGCCAGCAGTTTGGCCGGGGTGTTCACAGATACGCAGTATTTT	CASSLAGVFTDTQYF
.	15	TRBV2	TRBJ2-5	.	TGTGCCAGCAGTGAAGACGCGAGCGTTATGGAGACCCAGTACTTC	CASSEDASVMETQYF
once	15	TRBV7-3	TRBJ2-1	.	TGTGCCAGCAGCTTATGGGACAACCCCGGGACGGAGCAGTTCTTC	CASSLWDNPGTEQFF
.	15	TRBV6-1	TRBJ1-2	.	TGTGCCAGCAGTGAAGTGGTCAGGGATTCCGGTGGCTACACCTTC	CASSEVVRDSGGYTF
.	14	TRBV4-1	TRBJ1-1	.	TGCGCCAGCGGAGAGGGCAGATCCAACACTGAAGCTTTCTTT	CASGEGRSNTEAFF
.	15	TRBV28	TRBJ2-5	.	TGTGCCAGCAGTCCCTGGGGCAGGGGATTGGAGACCCAGTACTTC	CASSPWGRGLETQYF
few	12	TRBV12-5	TRBJ2-1	.	TGTGCTAGTGGTTATTCGGTCGGTGAGCAGTTCTTC	CASGYSVGEQFF
.	14	TRBV27	TRBJ1-6	.	TGTGCCAGCAGTTTAGGGCAGGGAAGCTCACCCCTCCACTTT	CASSLGQGSSPLHF
.	14	TRBV27	TRBJ1-1	TRBD1	TGTGCCAGCAGTTTAGACGGACAGGGGCGTGAAGCTTTCTTT	CASSLDGQGREAFF
.	16	TRBV19	TRBJ1-5	.	TGTGCCAGTAGTCCGACCTCAGGGAGGGGGAATCAGCCCCAGCATTTT	CASSPTSGRGNQPQHF
.	13	TRBV5-4	TRBJ2-1	.	TGTGCCAGCAGCCCTATGTACCACAATGAGCAGTTCTTC	CASSPMYHNEQFF
.	17	TRBV7-9	TRBJ1-2	TRBD1	TGTGCCAGCAGCTTAATGGGGCAGGGGGTGACTTTCTATGGCTACACCTTC	CASSLMGQGVTFYGYTF
.	13	TRBV6-5	TRBJ2-1	.	TGTGCCAGCAGTTACTCCGCGGTAATAGTGCAGTTCTTC	CASSYSAVIVQFF
few	15	TRBV6-4	TRBJ2-1	TRBD2	TGTGCCAGCAGTACCGGGACTAGCGGGGGTGATGAGCAGTTCTTC	CASSTGTSGGDEQFF
few	15	TRBV2	TRBJ1-6	.	TGTGCCAGCAGGGAGAGAAGCTCCTATAATTCACCCCTCCACTTT	CASRERSSYNSPLHF
.	13	TRBV2	TRBJ1-1	.	TGTGCCAGCAGTGAAGGGGGGCCTACTGAAGCTTTCTTT	CASSEGGPTEAFF
.	15	TRBV4-1	TRBJ1-5	TRBD1	TGCGCCAGCGGCCTAACGGGACAGAGCAATCAGCCCCAGCATTTT	CASGLTGQSNQPQHF
.	16	TRBV10-1	TRBJ1-5	.	TGCGCCAGCAGTGGGCATCGGGACACCCGCAATCAGCCCCAGCATTTT	CASSGHRDTRNQPQHF